The clone carrying this TCR beta chain was found many times. Antigen unknown. The data were taken from a study of early T cells in non-severe SARS-CoV-2 infection. Whole-study context: The input, bulk RNA from unsorted whole blood, was sequenced, and chains were unpaired. Study-wide results and limits: Anti-spike CD8 specificities were favored by VDJdb matching, whose results missed private and CD4 specificities.

Looked up from germline, CDR1 is SGHTA and CDR2 is FQGTGA. CDR3 size: 15 residues. The ends lost 2 bases at V and 0 bases at J; junction bases unmatched: 1. Unique molecular identifiers tagged individual cDNA molecules. TCRdb itself ran the 5' RACE reads through MiXCR, one entry per CDR3 protein. The table shows more than 65,000 distinct CDR3 sequences, with about 13% occurring only once. Specimen: whole blood. The sequence came from an adult who was a healthcare worker with PCR-confirmed SARS-CoV-2 infection or an uninfected control (not recorded which). The chain links TRBV7-3 to TRBJ2-5; TRBD2 matches 9 bases. CDR3 DNA sequence: TGTGCCAGCAGCTTATCTAGCGGGGACCAAGAGACCCAGTACTTC. It encodes CASSLSSGDQETQYF.